One and the same sample provided the 27 T cell receptor beta chains below, sequenced in a study of response to subunit inactivated influenza vaccine. TCRdb re-called the RT-PCR reads through MiXCR, storing one row per CDR3 protein. This sample has more than 550,000 distinct CDR3 sequences, with roughly 10% found just once. This sample also appeared in a second study, on T cells expressing NK-cell markers. That report adds: For TCR beta, cDNA was produced by 5'RACE template switching with UMIs.

This material consisted of PBMCs from blood, taken on the day of vaccination. Receptors originate from a man aged 45-60 years who received an inactivated influenza vaccine.

Only a few counts were recorded for this clonotype. V gene TRBV20-1 combines with J gene TRBJ2-7; D is ambiguous. Trimming shortened V by 2 bases and J by 2 bases, and 16 bases separated the two germline ends. The CDR3 sequence is 15 residues long. The germline gives CDR1 DFQATT, CDR2 SNEGSKA (reference sequence). The CDR3 protein is CSARWELQRTYEQYF. CDR3 nucleotide sequence: TGCAGTGCTAGATGGGAATTACAGCGCACCTACGAGCAGTACTTC.

This rearrangement joins TRBV20-1 to TRBJ2-5; D not certain. This CDR3 is built from 11 residues. Trimming took off 3 bases at V and 7 bases at J, with 9 bases between the two ends. From germline, CDR1 is DFQATT and CDR2 SNEGSKA (reference sequence). CDR3 loop: CSARRSRTQYF. DNA of the CDR3: TGCAGTGCTAGGCGTTCACGGACCCAGTACTTC.

This clonotype was observed a few times. V is TRBV28 and J is TRBJ2-5; 8 nucleotides line up with TRBD2. J lost 5 bases, V lost 6 bases, and 5 bases had no gene match. The germline CDR1 and CDR2 sequences are MDHEN and SYDVKM. The CDR3 has 13 residues. Here the CDR3 reads CASSRTSLETQYF. The CDR3 coding sequence is TGTGCCAGCAGCCGGACTAGCTTGGAGACCCAGTACTTC.

This clonotype was detected only a few times. V gene TRBV20-1 combines with J gene TRBJ2-1; 9 bases line up with TRBD1. There are 20 residues in the CDR3. Germline V gives CDR1 DFQATT, CDR2 SNEGSKA (reference sequence). J lost 3 bases, V lost 3 bases, and 21 bases had no gene match. The CDR3 loop is CSARSLGGTGRVGNYNEQFF. CDR3 nucleotides: TGCAGTGCTAGGTCCCTAGGAGGGACAGGGAGGGTCGGTAACTACAATGAGCAGTTCTTC.

On this clonotype: The junction shows a germline mismatch at one end, possibly a read error. The rearrangement links TRBV12-3 or TRBV12-4 to TRBJ2-2; TRBD1 aligns across 12 bases. The CDR3 consists of 15 residues. The CDR3 here is CTSSRDRGQVGELFF. The CDR3 DNA is TGTACCAGCAGTCGGGACAGGGGGCAAGTCGGGGAGCTGTTTTTT.

This clonotype was seen more than once but under ten times. This chain uses TRBV7-9 with TRBJ2-3, with a weak D call TRBD1 (6 bases). The CDR3 consists of 16 residues. The ends were cut back, 6 bases at V and 0 bases at J, with 16 bases in the middle. Germline V gene sequence: CDR1 SEHNR, CDR2 FQNEAQ (reference sequence). The CDR3 region is CASRPRAGESTDTQYF. CDR3 coding DNA: TGTGCCAGCAGACCAAGGGCAGGGGAAAGCACAGATACGCAGTATTTT.

V is TRBV6-5 and J is TRBJ2-7, with D maybe TRBD1 (6 bases). Germline V gene data show CDR1 as MNHEY and CDR2 as SVGAGI. The CDR3 consists of 14 residues. V was clipped by 0 bases and J by 7 bases, with 13 bases between them. DNA of the CDR3: TGTGCCAGCAGTTACTCGGACAGCCTGAGGGAGCAGTACTTC. This sequence encodes CASSYSDSLREQYF.

This clonotype occurred many times. The chain recombines TRBV5-1 with TRBJ2-7; no definite D call. V lost 0 bases and J lost 7, with 14 bases in between. CDR1 is SGHRS, CDR2 YFSETQ, per germline. The CDR3 runs to 14 residues. This CDR3 is CASSLAVGMGEQYF. In nucleotides, the CDR3 is TGCGCCAGCAGCTTGGCCGTAGGGATGGGTGAGCAGTACTTC.

This rearrangement joins TRBV10-3 to TRBJ2-6, with no clear D. The V end lost 10 bases, the J end lost 0 bases, and 16 bases lay between the germline ends. The CDR3 is 16 residues long. Germline V gives CDR1 ENHRY, CDR2 SYGVKD. In DNA form, the CDR3 reads TGTGCCACGTCATACAAACTCAACTCTGGGGCCAACGTCCTGACTTTC. This gives the protein CATSYKLNSGANVLTF.

The genes are TRBV6-5 and TRBJ2-3, with a possible D match to TRBD2 (7 bases). In germline, CDR1 is MNHEY, CDR2 SVGAGI. The CDR3 has 15 amino acids. Trimming cost V 2 bases and J 3 bases, with 12 bases left between them. The CDR3 sequence is CASSYVGGATDTQYF. Here the CDR3 DNA reads TGTGCCAGCAGTTACGTGGGGGGGGCGACAGATACGCAGTATTTT.

V and J are TRBV5-1 and TRBJ1-2; 7 bases match TRBD1. This CDR3 spans 15 amino acids. J was trimmed by 4 bases and V by 3 bases; bases with no gene match: 9. CDR1 SGHRS and CDR2 YFSETQ come from the germline V gene. CDR3 DNA: TGCGCCAGCAGCTCCGGACAGGCGTCTCCCTATGGCTACACCTTC. Translation: CASSSGQASPYGYTF. Looking up the rest from reference TRBV5-1 and TRBJ1-2 gives the full variable domain: KAGVTQTPRYLIKTRGQQVTLSCSPISGHRSVSWYQQTPGQGLQFLFEYFSETQRNKGNFPGRFSGRQFSNSRSEMNVSTLELGDSALYLCASSSGQASPYGYTFGSGTRLTVV.

This clonotype was counted between two and nine times. The rearrangement uses TRBV5-4 and TRBJ2-2, with TRBD2 matching over 13 bases. The germline gives CDR1 SGHNT, CDR2 YYREEE (reference sequence). V lost 2 bases and J lost 8; bases outside the gene matches: 3. The CDR3 consists of 15 residues. The CDR3 loop is CASSFMGLAGGELFF. CDR3 nucleotide sequence: TGTGCCAGCAGCTTTATGGGACTAGCGGGAGGGGAGCTGTTTTTT. Filled out from reference TRBV5-4 and TRBJ2-2, the complete variable domain reads ETGVTQSPTHLIKTRGQQVTLRCSSQSGHNTVSWYQQALGQGPQFIFQYYREEENGRGNFPPRFSGLQFPNYSSELNVNALELDDSALYLCASSFMGLAGGELFFGEGSRLTVL.

This clonotype came up a few times. The gene calls are TRBV10-3 and TRBJ2-3, with 8 bases fitting TRBD2. J lost 5 bases, V lost 6 bases, and 10 bases had no gene match. The germline V gene encodes CDR1 ENHRY and CDR2 SYGVKD. The CDR3 spans 15 residues. The CDR3 nucleotides read TGTGCCATCAGAGAACGAACTAGCGGCGGAGATACGCAGTATTTT. As protein: CAIRERTSGGDTQYF.

The chain employs TRBV4-3 and TRBJ2-3; TRBD2 matches 9 bases. Unmatched junction bases numbered 5, after V lost 0 bases and J lost 7 bases. The CDR3 spans 15 residues. CDR1 and CDR2 from the germline V gene are LGHNA and YSLEER. The CDR3 here is CASSQESGRWNTQYF. CDR3 in DNA: TGCGCCAGCAGCCAAGAAAGCGGGAGGTGGAATACGCAGTATTTT.

This sequence joins TRBV9 and TRBJ2-5; a possible D gene is TRBD2 (5 bases). This CDR3 region has 15 residues. V gave up 0 bases and J gave up 2 bases, with 11 bases separating them. The germline gives CDR1 SGDLS, CDR2 YYNGEE. The CDR3 reads CASSVAGRLQETQYF. The CDR3 coding sequence is TGTGCCAGCAGCGTAGCAGGCAGACTACAAGAGACCCAGTACTTC.

This clonotype has ten or more counts. The chain employs TRBV20-1 and TRBJ2-7; 11 bases align to TRBD2. V was clipped by 5 bases and J by 6 bases; unmatched bases: 6. The CDR3 extends over 13 amino acids. Germline V gene lookup returns CDR1 DFQATT and CDR2 SNEGSKA (reference sequence). In DNA form, the CDR3 reads TGCAGTGCTGTGACTAGCGGGATTAGCGAGCAGTACTTC. This sequence encodes CSAVTSGISEQYF.

This clonotype has at least ten counts. The chain combines TRBV5-1 with TRBJ2-2, with D possibly called TRBD1 or TRBD2 (6 bases each). The CDR3 contains 15 residues. CDR1 SGHRS and CDR2 YFSETQ come from the germline V gene. V was trimmed by 0 bases and J by 7 bases, leaving 13 bases between them. For the CDR3, the DNA is TGCGCCAGCAGCTTGGAATCGGGGGCTATCGGGGAGCTGTTTTTT. Translation gives CASSLESGAIGELFF.

The chain uses TRBV9 and TRBJ2-1, with 7 bases that match TRBD2. J was trimmed by 4 bases and V by 0 bases; bases with no gene match: 7. Germline CDR1 and CDR2: SGDLS and YYNGEE. CDR3 length: 16 amino acids. CDR3 in amino acids: CASSVEAQRGYNEQFF. CDR3 DNA sequence: TGTGCCAGCAGCGTAGAGGCCCAGCGGGGTTACAATGAGCAGTTCTTC.

CDR3 in amino acids: CSATRTSGAGWEQFF. The CDR3 DNA reads TGCAGTGCGACTCGGACTAGCGGAGCGGGTTGGGAGCAGTTCTTC. The chain recombines TRBV20-1 with TRBJ2-1; 10 bases are shared with TRBD2. Unmatched junction bases numbered 15, after V lost 6 bases and J lost 10 bases. The CDR3 extends over 15 amino acids. Germline V gives CDR1 DFQATT, CDR2 SNEGSKA (reference sequence).

The CDR3 sequence is CASSLNRAQPQHF. As DNA, the CDR3 is TGTGCCAGCAGTTTGAACAGGGCGCAGCCCCAGCATTTT. The J gene is TRBJ1-5, the V gene TRBV12-3 or TRBV12-4, with a tentative D call TRBD1 (6 bases). Trimming left V 3 bases short and J 7 bases short, with 10 bases between. The CDR3 runs to 13 residues.

The rearrangement uses TRBV12-3 or TRBV12-4 and TRBJ2-3; 8 bases line up with TRBD1. The J segment lost 2 bases and the V segment lost 5 bases, leaving 6 bases of the junction unmatched. The CDR3 loop spans 15 amino acids. The CDR3 here is CASSPTGGDTDTQYF. DNA for the CDR3: TGTGCCAGCAGTCCAACAGGGGGTGACACAGATACGCAGTATTTT.

There are many counts of this clonotype. The V and J genes are TRBV5-1 and TRBJ2-2; no firm D call. Trimming shortened V by 4 bases and J by 2 bases, and 9 bases separated the two germline ends. Germline-derived CDR1 and CDR2 are SGHRS and YFSETQ. The CDR3 consists of 14 residues. CDR3 in DNA: TGCGCCAGCAGCCGTGGCCCCAACACCGGGGAGCTGTTTTTT. Its translation: CASSRGPNTGELFF. Combining the CDR3 with reference TRBV5-1 and TRBJ2-2 gives the whole variable domain KAGVTQTPRYLIKTRGQQVTLSCSPISGHRSVSWYQQTPGQGLQFLFEYFSETQRNKGNFPGRFSGRQFSNSRSEMNVSTLELGDSALYLCASSRGPNTGELFFGEGSRLTVL.

This clonotype was seen at least ten times. The genes are TRBV29-1 and TRBJ2-3; 8 bases fit TRBD1. Germline CDR1 and CDR2: SQVTM and ANQGSEA. Trimming cost V 7 bases and J 4 bases; bases outside gene matches: 10. The CDR3 loop spans 14 amino acids. The CDR3 sequence is CSGARTGLADTQYF. CDR3 in DNA: TGCAGCGGTGCCCGGACAGGGTTGGCAGATACGCAGTATTTT.

This clonotype appeared many times. The V and J genes are TRBV12-3 or TRBV12-4 and TRBJ2-5, with D uncertain. CDR3 size: 14 residues. The V end lost 3 bases, the J end lost 2 bases, and 10 bases lay between the germline ends. CDR3: CASSLNSQQETQYF. CDR3 nucleotides: TGTGCCAGCAGTTTGAATTCCCAGCAAGAGACCCAGTACTTC.

This chain joins TRBV4-2 and TRBJ2-5; D perhaps matches TRBD1 (7 bases). Trimming shortened V by 3 bases and J by 2 bases, and 16 bases separated the two germline ends. The CDR3 extends over 16 amino acids. Per the germline V gene, CDR1 is LGHNA and CDR2 is YNFKEQ. CDR3 sequence: CASSHLLRDRQETQYF. CDR3 coding DNA: TGTGCCAGCAGCCACCTTCTGCGGGACAGACAAGAGACCCAGTACTTC.

This chain links TRBV7-2 with TRBJ2-4, with 8 bases fitting TRBD1. After removal of 4 bases from V and 9 bases from J, the junction contained 11 bases not matched to a gene. The CDR3 has 15 amino acids. Germline CDR1 reads SGHTA; CDR2 reads FQGNSA. The CDR3 DNA sequence: TGTGCCAGCAGCTCAGGAATCGGACAGGGCACCATTCAGTACTTC. This sequence encodes CASSSGIGQGTIQYF.

This clonotype was counted only a few times. The gene calls are TRBV5-6 and TRBJ2-1, with 10 nucleotides matching TRBD2. With V trimmed by 5 bases and J by 7 bases, 15 bases remained unmatched. The CDR3 spans 17 residues. The germline V gene encodes CDR1 SGHDT and CDR2 YYEEEE. The CDR3 region is CASRGGMSSGRKNEQFF. The CDR3 DNA sequence: TGTGCCAGCAGGGGGGGAATGAGTAGCGGGAGGAAGAATGAGCAGTTCTTC.